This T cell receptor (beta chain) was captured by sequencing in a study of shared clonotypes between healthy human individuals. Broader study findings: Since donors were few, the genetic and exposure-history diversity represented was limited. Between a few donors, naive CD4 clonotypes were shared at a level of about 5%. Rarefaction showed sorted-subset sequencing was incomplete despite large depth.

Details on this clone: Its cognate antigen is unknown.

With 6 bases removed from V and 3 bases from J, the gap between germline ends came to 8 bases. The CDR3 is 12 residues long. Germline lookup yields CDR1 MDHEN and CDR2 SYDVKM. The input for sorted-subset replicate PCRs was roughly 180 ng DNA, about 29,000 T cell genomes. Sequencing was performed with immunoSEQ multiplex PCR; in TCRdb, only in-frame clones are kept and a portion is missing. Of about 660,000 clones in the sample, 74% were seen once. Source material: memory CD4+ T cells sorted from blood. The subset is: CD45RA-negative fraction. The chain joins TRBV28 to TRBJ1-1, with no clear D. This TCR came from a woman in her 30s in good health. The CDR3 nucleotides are TGTGCCAGCAGGTTGCCGGACACTGAAGCTTTCTTT. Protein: CASRLPDTEAFF.